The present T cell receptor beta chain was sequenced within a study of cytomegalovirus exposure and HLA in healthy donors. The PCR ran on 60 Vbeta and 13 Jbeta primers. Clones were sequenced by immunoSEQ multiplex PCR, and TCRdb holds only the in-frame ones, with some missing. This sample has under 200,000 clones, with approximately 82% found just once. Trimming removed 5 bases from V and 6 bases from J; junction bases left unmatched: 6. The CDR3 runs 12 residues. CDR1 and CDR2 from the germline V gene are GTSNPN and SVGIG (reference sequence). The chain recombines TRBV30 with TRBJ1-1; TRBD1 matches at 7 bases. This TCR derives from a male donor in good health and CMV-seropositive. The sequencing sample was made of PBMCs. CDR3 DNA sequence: TGTGCCTGGTCCCGGGACAGCTCTGAAGCTTTCTTT. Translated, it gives CAWSRDSSEAFF.